Below, 21 T cell receptor beta chains from the same sample are listed, as sequenced in a study of patients and donors after allogeneic stem cell transplantation. TCRdb re-derived calls from the RT-PCR reads in MiXCR, one entry per CDR3 protein. The table includes over 350,000 distinct CDR3 sequences, approximately 16% detected once. Material: blood, either unsorted or a sorted T cell fraction (not recorded which). All receptors derive from a human donor who was either an allogeneic HSCT recipient or a stem cell or donor lymphocyte infusion donor (not recorded which). It is not recorded whose cells these are; they may come from a transplant donor.

The chain couples TRBV7-9 to TRBJ1-2; D ambiguous. CDR1 and CDR2 (germline): SEHNR, FQNEAQ (reference sequence). The germline V and J ends were trimmed by 2 bases and 0 bases, with 16 bases remaining between them. The CDR3 runs 17 residues. CDR3 bases: TGTGCCAGCAGCTTATTGCCAGAACCCTTAGCTAACTATGGCTACACCTTC. This gives the protein CASSLLPEPLANYGYTF.

The gene calls are TRBV11-2 and TRBJ2-5; D is possibly TRBD1 (5 bases). The CDR3 has 13 amino acids. V shed 3 bases and J shed 7 bases, with 12 bases lying between them. The germline gives CDR1 SGHAT, CDR2 FQNNGV. The CDR3 is CASSFSQGGTQYF. The CDR3 bases are TGTGCCAGCAGCTTCTCCCAGGGCGGGACCCAGTACTTC.

The genes are TRBV6-1 and TRBJ2-1; D unresolved. The CDR3 runs to 10 residues. Germline lookup yields CDR1 MNHNS and CDR2 SASEGT. Between the trimmed V and J ends, which lost 6 bases and 9 bases, there was a span of 6 bases. The CDR3 DNA reads as TGTGCCAGCAGCTGGGCTGAGCAGTTCTTC. It codes for CASSWAEQFF.

This clonotype has a count of ten or more. V usage is TRBV12-3 or TRBV12-4 and J usage is TRBJ2-1, with 13 bases that match TRBD2. J lost 9 bases, V lost 6 bases, and 11 bases had no gene match. The CDR3 totals 16 residues. The CDR3 is CASRRLGTSGMVEQFF. The CDR3 DNA reads as TGTGCCAGCAGGAGACTTGGGACTAGCGGGATGGTTGAGCAGTTCTTC.

This clonotype was detected a few times. The chain is built from TRBV5-5 and TRBJ2-7, with a weak D call TRBD2 (6 bases). The CDR3 is made up of 16 amino acids. Looked up from germline, CDR1 is SGHKS and CDR2 is YYEKEE (reference sequence). Deletions cut 5 bases from V and 4 bases from J, with 22 bases between. DNA for the CDR3: TGTGCCAGCAGATCGGGTCCGGGACTCGAATATTACGAGCAGTACTTC. Translating it yields CASRSGPGLEYYEQYF.

The sample holds one count of this clonotype. V and J are TRBV15 and TRBJ1-2, with 8 bases aligning to TRBD1. Germline loops: CDR1 LNHNV, CDR2 YYDKDF (reference sequence). V lost 4 bases and J lost 0; bases outside the gene matches: 13. The CDR3 runs 18 residues. Written as DNA, the CDR3 is TGTGCCACCAGCACCTCCCTCAGGACAGGGACAACTAACTATGGCTACACCTTC. The encoded protein is CATSTSLRTGTTNYGYTF.

This chain uses TRBV27 with TRBJ2-1, with a tentative D call TRBD2 (7 bases). The germline CDR1 and CDR2 sequences are MNHEY and SMNVEV (reference sequence). This CDR3 comprises 14 residues. Trimming cost V 7 bases and J 4 bases, with 14 bases left between them. Here the CDR3 reads CASTEGGGYNEQFF. The DNA of the CDR3 is TGTGCCAGCACAGAGGGGGGGGGGTACAATGAGCAGTTCTTC.

The chain recombines TRBV27 with TRBJ1-1; 7 bases match TRBD1. CDR3 length: 14 amino acids. With V trimmed by 5 bases and J by 5 bases, 8 bases remained unmatched. CDR1 and CDR2 from the germline V gene are MNHEY and SMNVEV (reference sequence). This CDR3 is CASSPGRGDTEAFF. For the CDR3, the DNA is TGTGCCAGCAGTCCAGGCAGGGGGGATACTGAAGCTTTCTTT.

There are a few counts of this clonotype. CDR3 region: CASSLRDYTYEQYF. In nucleotides, the CDR3 is TGTGCCAGCAGCTTACGGGACTATACTTACGAGCAGTACTTC. The J gene is TRBJ2-7, the V gene TRBV7-2; 7 nucleotides align to TRBD2. Trimming at V came to 2 bases and at J to 4 bases, leaving 5 bases not matched to a gene. This CDR3 has 14 residues. The V gene's germline CDR1 is SGHTA and CDR2 FQGNSA.

This clonotype has only a few counts. V usage is TRBV18 and J usage is TRBJ2-4; 9 bases are a match to TRBD1. Germline CDR1 and CDR2: KGHSH and LQKENI. Germline trimming cut 3 bases from V and 0 bases from J; bases unmatched to any gene: 3. The CDR3 is made up of 16 amino acids. CDR3 bases: TGTGCCAGCTCACCGACAGGGGGGTTAGCCAAAAACATTCAGTACTTC. Amino acids: CASSPTGGLAKNIQYF. Looking up the rest from reference TRBV18 and TRBJ2-4 gives the full variable domain: NAGVMQNPRHLVRRRGQEARLRCSPMKGHSHVYWYRQLPEEGLKFMVYLQKENIIDESGMPKERFSAEFPKEGPSILRIQQVVRGDSAAYFCASSPTGGLAKNIQYFGAGTRLSVL.

The rearrangement joins TRBV6-1 to TRBJ2-7; D may match TRBD1 or TRBD2 (5 bases each). V lost 3 bases and J 0 bases, leaving 6 bases between the germline ends. The V gene's germline CDR1 is MNHNS and CDR2 SASEGT. The CDR3 sequence is 13 residues long. For the CDR3, the DNA is TGTGCCAGCAGTGAGGGGACCTCCTACGAGCAGTACTTC. It specifies CASSEGTSYEQYF.

The chain employs TRBV27 and TRBJ2-4; 11 nucleotides align to TRBD1. Germline CDR1 and CDR2: MNHEY and SMNVEV (reference sequence). There are 15 residues in the CDR3. J gave up 6 bases and V 5 bases, and 6 bases lay outside the gene matches. The CDR3 sequence: CASSPGTGGVNIQYF. CDR3 DNA sequence: TGTGCCAGCAGTCCTGGGACAGGGGGGGTAAACATTCAGTACTTC.

This clonotype was counted ten times or more. The V gene is TRBV15, the J gene TRBJ2-1; possibly TRBD2 for D (6 bases). Germline V gene data show CDR1 as LNHNV and CDR2 as YYDKDF (reference sequence). The length of the CDR3 is 17 residues. V was clipped by 1 base and J by 1 base, with 14 bases between them. CDR3 sequence: CATSRGRLSGSYNEQFF. CDR3 coding DNA: TGTGCCACCAGCAGAGGCCGACTAAGCGGGTCCTACAATGAGCAGTTCTTC.

J is TRBJ2-7 and V is TRBV5-1, with TRBD2 matching 7 bases. The J segment lost 3 bases and the V segment lost 0 bases, leaving 6 bases of the junction unmatched. Germline lookup yields CDR1 SGHRS and CDR2 YFSETQ. The CDR3 length is 15 residues. CDR3: CASSLDTAGLYEQYF. CDR3 coding DNA: TGCGCCAGCAGCTTGGATACAGCGGGACTCTACGAGCAGTACTTC.

This clonotype was detected only a few times. The V gene is TRBV6-1, the J gene TRBJ2-1; possible D gene TRBD2, 5 bases. The V and J ends lost 6 bases and 4 bases respectively, with 13 bases between them. CDR1 MNHNS and CDR2 SASEGT come from the germline V gene. CDR3 size: 14 residues. For the CDR3, the DNA is TGTGCCAGCAGCAGCGGTATCGGGTACAATGAGCAGTTCTTC. Translated, it gives CASSSGIGYNEQFF.

The rearrangement joins TRBV6-5 to TRBJ1-1; 8 bases are shared with TRBD1. The CDR3 covers 14 residues. J gave up 6 bases and V 1 base, and 4 bases lay outside the gene matches. Per germline, CDR1 MNHEY and CDR2 SVGAGI. The CDR3 sequence is CASSYWTGRAEAFF. The DNA of the CDR3 is TGTGCCAGCAGTTACTGGACAGGGAGGGCTGAAGCTTTCTTT.

This clonotype was picked up a small number of times. The chain carries TRBV12-3 or TRBV12-4 and TRBJ2-1; 14 nucleotides line up with TRBD2. The junction had 7 bases not matched to a gene; V was cut back by 6 bases and J by 9 bases. The CDR3 consists of 15 residues. CDR3 in DNA: TGTGCCAGCAGCCCGGGGACTAGCGGGAGCAGTGAGCAGTTCTTC. It specifies CASSPGTSGSSEQFF.

In DNA, the CDR3 is TGTGCCAGCAGCACTACAGGGCTCGGGGGGGCTTTCTTT. Its translation: CASSTTGLGGAFF. V usage is TRBV7-9 and J usage is TRBJ1-1, with a weak D call TRBD1 (6 bases). The V gene's germline CDR1 is SEHNR and CDR2 FQNEAQ (reference sequence). The CDR3 extends over 13 amino acids. V was clipped by 5 bases and J by 11 bases, with 18 bases between them.

Written as DNA, the CDR3 is TGCAGTGCTAGAGTGGTGGGAACTGAAGCTTTCTTT. It encodes CSARVVGTEAFF. The chain combines TRBV20-1 with TRBJ1-1; D remains ambiguous. CDR1 is DFQATT, CDR2 SNEGSKA, per germline (reference sequence). The CDR3 contains 12 residues. The V gene lost 1 base and the J gene lost 5 bases, with 8 bases spanning the gap.

The chain carries TRBV19 and TRBJ2-7, with D unresolved. The CDR3 contains 14 residues. V shed 6 bases and J shed 3 bases, with 15 bases lying between them. The germline gives CDR1 LNHDA, CDR2 SQIVND (reference sequence). CDR3 amino acids: CASRPRGRIYEQYF. CDR3 in DNA: TGTGCCAGTAGGCCCCGCGGCAGGATCTACGAGCAGTACTTC.

The genes are TRBV7-2 and TRBJ1-5; D is unresolved. CDR3 size: 14 residues. Germline CDR1 reads SGHTA; CDR2 reads FQGNSA. V shed 0 bases and J shed 5 bases, with 8 bases lying between them. The CDR3 region has the DNA TGTGCCAGCAGCTTAGCTTTTGGCGATCAGCCCCAGCATTTT. It codes for CASSLAFGDQPQHF.